This TCR beta chain was documented in a study of human T cells and chemical hapten exposure. On the study more broadly: Donors were sensitized with 2% DPC on the upper inner arm. Overall study findings and caveats: Positive correlation was observed between PT1 expanded TCR counts and patch test score.

Time point denoted: pre-sensitization, week 0. The treatment was: therapeutic diphenylcyclopropenone sensitization with weekly scalp DPC. Unique molecular identifiers were affixed to discrete cDNA molecules within the library. A single record per CDR3 protein comes from TCRdb applying MiXCR to the RACE reads. The table includes some 330,000 distinct CDR3 sequences, approximately 5% detected once. With regard to this clonotype: Its antigen is as yet unknown.

Trimming removed 2 bases at V and 3 bases at J, with 9 bases between. The CDR3 has 14 amino acids. Germline CDR1 and CDR2: SGHTA and FQGNSA. Material: whole blood, obtained in connection with sensitization to the hapten diphenylcyclopropenone (DPC). The chain combines TRBV7-2 with TRBJ2-3; D is unresolved. The origin of this receptor is a woman between 18 and 29 years old with alopecia areata. Some clones in this sample may be carry-over from other donors' samples. The CDR3 nucleotides read TGTGCCAGCAGCTTACAGGTGGCGACAGATACGCAGTATTTT. It yields the protein CASSLQVATDTQYF. The whole variable domain, filled in from reference TRBV7-2 and TRBJ2-3, reads GAGVSQSPSNKVTEKGKDVELRCDPISGHTALYWYRQSLGQGLEFLIYFQGNSAPDKSGLPSDRFSAERTGGSVSTLTIQRTQQEDSAVYLCASSLQVATDTQYFGPGTRLTVL.